This T cell receptor (beta chain) was retrieved from a study of T cell responses to AZD1222 COVID-19 vaccine. Broader study findings: With two AZD1222 doses given, Spike-specific TCR breadth and depth both rose.

A remark on this clone: Its antigen is unknown.

The CDR3 covers 15 residues. From germline, CDR1 is SGHRS and CDR2 YFSETQ. V shed 3 bases and J shed 1 base, with 13 bases lying between them. Libraries were prepared by immunoSEQ multiplex PCR; TCRdb keeps only in-frame clonotypes and omits some of them. The sample holds over 110,000 clones, 90% seen once. The V and J genes are TRBV5-1 and TRBJ1-2, with D unclear. The starting material was peripheral blood, obtained 28 days after the second AZD1222 dose. The origin of this receptor is an adult who received the AZD1222 COVID-19 vaccine. The CDR3 loop is CASSSDGGSNYGYTF. The CDR3 nucleotides are TGCGCCAGCAGCTCCGACGGAGGCAGTAACTATGGCTACACCTTC.